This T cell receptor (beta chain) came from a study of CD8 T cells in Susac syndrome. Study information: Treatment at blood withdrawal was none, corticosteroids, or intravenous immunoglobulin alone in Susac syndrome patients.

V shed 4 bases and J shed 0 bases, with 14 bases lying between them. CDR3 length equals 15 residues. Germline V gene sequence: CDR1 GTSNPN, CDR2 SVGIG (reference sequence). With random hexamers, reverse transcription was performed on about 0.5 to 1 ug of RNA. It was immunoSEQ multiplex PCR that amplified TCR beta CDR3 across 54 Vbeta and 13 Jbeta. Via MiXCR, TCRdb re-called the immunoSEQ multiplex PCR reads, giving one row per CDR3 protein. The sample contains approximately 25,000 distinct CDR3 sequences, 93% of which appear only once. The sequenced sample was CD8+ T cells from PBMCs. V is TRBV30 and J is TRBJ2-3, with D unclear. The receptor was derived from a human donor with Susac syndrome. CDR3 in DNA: TGTGCCTGGAACGTCCCGGGCCCGAGCACAGATACGCAGTATTTT. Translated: CAWNVPGPSTDTQYF. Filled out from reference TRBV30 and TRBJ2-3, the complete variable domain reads SQTIHQWPATLVQPVGSPLSLECTVEGTSNPNLYWYRQAAGRGLQLLFYSVGIGQISSEVPQNLSASRPQDRQFILSSKKLLLSDSGFYLCAWNVPGPSTDTQYFGPGTRLTVL.